Each of the 29 T cell receptor beta chains below was sequenced from the same sample in a study of T cells in Graves' hyperthyroidism and ophthalmopathy. The TCR beta CDR3 regions underwent amplification using RNA transcripts as the source. The HTBI primer set was used in a first-round RT-PCR of the TCR CDR3. TCRdb fed the multiplex PCR reads into MiXCR, producing one record per CDR3 protein. The sample yields more than 450,000 distinct CDR3 sequences, 15% to 20% seen once. Sequencing was done on a sample of blood. Receptor source: a man in his forties or fifties with Graves' ophthalmopathy.

This clonotype turned up a few times. V and J are TRBV12-3 or TRBV12-4 and TRBJ2-2, with D possibly matching TRBD2 (6 bases). The CDR3 is made up of 16 amino acids. V lost 6 bases to trimming and J lost 0 bases, with 14 bases between them. CDR3 sequence: CASSPAGSPNTGELFF. The DNA for the CDR3 is TGTGCCAGCAGCCCCGCCGGGAGCCCGAACACCGGGGAGCTGTTTTTT.

V is TRBV7-3 and J is TRBJ2-3, with 8 bases lining up with TRBD2. This CDR3 contains 12 residues. Germline-derived CDR1 and CDR2 are SGHTA and FQGTGA. The V gene end was trimmed by 5 bases and the J gene end by 8 bases; junction bases not matched to a gene: 3. Written as DNA, the CDR3 is TGTGCCAGCAGCCGGGGGGGAGGTACGCAGTATTTT. Its protein product is CASSRGGGTQYF.

V gene TRBV29-1 combines with J gene TRBJ2-2; D gene unclear. Germline V gene lookup returns CDR1 SQVTM and CDR2 ANQGSEA. The length of the CDR3 is 13 residues. Trimming took 6 bases from V and 1 from J, leaving 9 bases between them. DNA of the CDR3: TGCAGCGTAGTACCGGGGAACACCGGGGAGCTGTTTTTT. The encoded protein is CSVVPGNTGELFF.

In this sample, this clonotype turned up many times. The CDR3 loop is CASSIRGIQPQHF. The CDR3 coding sequence is TGTGCCAGCAGTATCAGGGGGATCCAGCCCCAGCATTTT. The rearrangement links TRBV12-3 or TRBV12-4 to TRBJ1-5, with 7 bases matching TRBD1. The CDR3 spans 13 residues. V dropped 5 bases and J dropped 7; count of bases not matched to a gene: 5.

This clonotype was seen many times. The chain is built from TRBV12-3 or TRBV12-4 and TRBJ2-3, with 7 bases lining up with TRBD1. The CDR3 runs to 15 residues. V was pared by 6 bases and J by 0 bases, with 6 bases of the junction left unmatched. CDR3 sequence reads: CASSSGQLSTDTQYF. CDR3 DNA sequence: TGTGCCAGCAGCTCGGGACAGTTAAGCACAGATACGCAGTATTTT.

This clonotype was counted at least ten times. This rearrangement joins TRBV3-1 to TRBJ1-1, with D possibly being TRBD1 (6 bases). Germline CDR1 and CDR2: LGHDT and YNNKEL (reference sequence). V gave up 1 base and J gave up 7 bases, with 13 bases separating them. CDR3 size: 14 residues. In DNA form, the CDR3 reads TGTGCCAGCAGCCAAGTTCGGGGGCCGATTGAAGCTTTCTTT. Protein product: CASSQVRGPIEAFF. The full variable domain, its missing parts supplied by reference TRBV3-1 and TRBJ1-1, is DTAVSQTPKYLVTQMGNDKSIKCEQNLGHDTMYWYKQDSKKFLKIMFSYNNKELIINETVPNRFSPKSPDKAHLNLHINSLELGDSAVYFCASSQVRGPIEAFFGQGTRLTVV.

The gene calls are TRBV29-1 and TRBJ2-1; 9 bases are a match to TRBD2. TRBJ2-7 explains the end of the DNA better; the J call may be wrong. CDR1 and CDR2 (germline): SQVTM, ANQGSEA. This CDR3 has 14 residues. In nucleotides, the CDR3 is TGCAGCGTTGAAAGCGGGAGGTCCTACAATGAGCAGTACTTC. Translation: CSVESGRSYNEQYF.

The rearrangement joins TRBV13 to TRBJ1-1; D is possibly TRBD1 (6 bases). The CDR3 has 13 residues. Germline CDR1 is PRHDT and CDR2 is FYEKMQ (reference sequence). V was cut by 5 bases and J by 11 bases, with 18 bases left in between. The CDR3 bases are TGTGCCAGCAGCAGAGGCCGGGGGGGGCTGGCTTTCTTT. It codes for CASSRGRGGLAFF.

This clonotype was counted only a few times. The genes are TRBV24-1 and TRBJ1-5; D uncertain. In germline, CDR1 is KGHDR, CDR2 SFDVKD. V gave up 3 bases and J gave up 5 bases, with 10 bases separating them. The CDR3 is 14 residues long. CDR3 protein: CATSDIWTDQPQHF. The DNA of the CDR3 is TGTGCCACCAGTGATATCTGGACGGATCAGCCCCAGCATTTT.

V gene TRBV19 combines with J gene TRBJ2-7; maybe TRBD1 (6 bases). CDR3 length: 15 amino acids. From germline, CDR1 is LNHDA and CDR2 SQIVND (reference sequence). V was clipped by 3 bases and J by 5 bases, with 17 bases between them. The CDR3 DNA reads TGTGCCAGTAGTATGGGTCCGGGACAAGGACACGAGCAGTACTTC. This sequence encodes CASSMGPGQGHEQYF.

V and J are TRBV12-3 or TRBV12-4 and TRBJ1-4, with D unresolved. The germline V and J ends were trimmed by 2 bases and 3 bases, with 10 bases remaining between them. This CDR3 spans 15 amino acids. CDR3 nucleotide sequence: TGTGCCAGCAGTTTACGGAGGGCTGCTAATGAAAAACTGTTTTTT. Encoded protein: CASSLRRAANEKLFF.

This chain uses TRBV10-2 with TRBJ2-2; D possibly uses TRBD1 or TRBD2 (6 bases each). Germline loops: CDR1 WSHSY, CDR2 SAAADI. The CDR3 covers 18 residues. Trimming took 7 bases from V and 4 from J, leaving 25 bases between them. DNA for the CDR3: TGCGCCAGCATTACGGGATGGGACTTGGGACACCCCACCGGGGAGCTGTTTTTT. It encodes CASITGWDLGHPTGELFF.

The V call is TRBV3-1, the J call TRBJ1-3; D possibly corresponds to TRBD1 (5 bases). Germline CDR1 is LGHDT and CDR2 is YNNKEL (reference sequence). V was clipped by 1 base and J by 0 bases, with 10 bases between them. The CDR3 consists of 16 residues. The CDR3 DNA is TGTGCCAGCAGCCAAGGGAAGGGACCCTCTGGAAACACCATATATTTT. This translates into CASSQGKGPSGNTIYF.

The chain recombines TRBV28 with TRBJ2-7, with D perhaps TRBD2 (5 bases). Germline V lookup: CDR1 MDHEN, CDR2 SYDVKM. The CDR3 extends over 14 amino acids. Trimming stripped 3 bases from V and 2 bases from J, with 11 bases between. This CDR3 is CASSFPRVTYEQYF. The DNA of the CDR3 is TGTGCCAGCAGTTTCCCGCGGGTAACCTACGAGCAGTACTTC.

Only a few counts were recorded for this clonotype. The chain combines TRBV3-1 with TRBJ2-3, with TRBD2 matching 8 bases. From germline, CDR1 is LGHDT and CDR2 YNNKEL (reference sequence). The J segment lost 2 bases and the V segment lost 0 bases, leaving 4 bases of the junction unmatched. The CDR3 has 16 residues. As DNA, the CDR3 is TGTGCCAGCAGCCAAGAACCTAGCGGGTTCACAGATACGCAGTATTTT. It yields the protein CASSQEPSGFTDTQYF.

This clonotype was observed a handful of times. This chain links TRBV29-1 with TRBJ2-3; weak D call: TRBD2 (6 bases). Germline loops: CDR1 SQVTM, CDR2 ANQGSEA. CDR3 size: 13 residues. V lost 3 bases and J lost 3, with 10 bases in between. The CDR3 coding sequence is TGCAGCGTTGATTGGGAGGCAACAGATACGCAGTATTTT. It is translated as CSVDWEATDTQYF.

The gene calls are TRBV7-9 and TRBJ1-1, with D hard to call. This CDR3 contains 14 residues. CDR1 and CDR2 from the germline V gene are SEHNR and FQNEAQ (reference sequence). V was shortened by 0 bases and J by 3 bases, with 8 bases between the two germline ends. CDR3 amino acids: CASSLAGRDTEAFF. In DNA, the CDR3 is TGTGCCAGCAGCTTAGCAGGGAGGGACACTGAAGCTTTCTTT.

This clonotype was detected many times. The chain has TRBV30 and TRBJ2-7, with 7 positions matching TRBD1. CDR1 GTSNPN and CDR2 SVGIG come from the germline V gene (reference sequence). The junction had 12 bases not matched to a gene; V was cut back by 4 bases and J by 0 bases. CDR3 length equals 16 residues. This chain's CDR3 is CAWTPRFGDSSYEQYF. The DNA for the CDR3 is TGTGCCTGGACTCCCCGGTTTGGGGACAGCTCCTACGAGCAGTACTTC.

The V gene is TRBV5-1, the J gene TRBJ2-1; TRBD2 is a possible D gene (6 bases). Germline CDR1 SGHRS, CDR2 YFSETQ. This CDR3 is built from 15 residues. The germline V and J ends were trimmed by 7 bases and 5 bases, with 19 bases remaining between them. The CDR3 loop is CASGPLGLSDNEQFF. The CDR3 DNA sequence: TGCGCCAGCGGCCCTCTAGGACTATCGGACAATGAGCAGTTCTTC.

This clonotype was seen only once. The chain employs TRBV7-8 and TRBJ2-3, with 14 bases lining up with TRBD2. Losses at the gene ends were 5 bases for V and 6 bases for J; bases not matched to a gene: 7. CDR1 and CDR2 from the germline V gene are SGHVS and FQNEAQ. This CDR3 is 16 amino acids long. The CDR3 loop reads CASSMTSGGAGDTQYF. The CDR3 nucleotides read TGTGCCAGCAGCATGACTAGCGGGGGGGCCGGTGATACGCAGTATTTT.

As DNA, the CDR3 is TGTGCCAGCAGCCAAGAATTTCAGGAGACCCAGTACTTC. Amino acids: CASSQEFQETQYF. The chain uses TRBV14 and TRBJ2-5; unclear D gene. V gave up 0 bases and J gave up 5 bases, with 7 bases separating them. The V gene's germline CDR1 is SGHDN and CDR2 FVKESK. The CDR3 is 13 amino acids.

The V call is TRBV25-1, the J call TRBJ2-3, with D uncertain. Germline V gene data show CDR1 as MGHDK and CDR2 as SYGVNS. The CDR3 has 13 residues. Trimming took off 6 bases at V and 5 bases at J, with 12 bases between the two ends. CDR3 nucleotide sequence: TGTGCCAGCAGGAGCGTGGTGTTAGATACGCAGTATTTT. Protein sequence: CASRSVVLDTQYF.

Regarding this clonotype: This could be a read error, since a much larger clone is one nucleotide away. CDR3 in DNA: TGCGCCAGCAGCCCCTGGCAGTACAATGAGCAGTCCTTC. Amino acids: CASSPWQYNEQSF. This chain links TRBV5-1 with TRBJ2-1; D unclear. The CDR3 runs to 13 residues. The V gene's germline CDR1 is SGHRS and CDR2 YFSETQ.

Only a few counts were recorded for this clonotype. V and J are TRBV29-1 and TRBJ2-3; D remains unclear. CDR3 size: 12 residues. Trimming took 4 bases from V and 1 from J, leaving 6 bases between them. Germline lookup yields CDR1 SQVTM and CDR2 ANQGSEA. The CDR3 DNA reads TGCAGCGTTGTTAGAGGCACAGATACGCAGTATTTT. It encodes CSVVRGTDTQYF.

The sample holds a few counts of this clonotype. V is TRBV7-8 and J is TRBJ1-4, with 8 bases matching TRBD1. Looked up from germline, CDR1 is SGHVS and CDR2 is FQNEAQ. The CDR3 sequence is 16 residues long. V lost 5 bases, J lost 5 bases, and 10 bases stayed unmatched. In nucleotides, the CDR3 is TGTGCCAGCAGCAAAGTCCGGGACAGGCCGAATGAAAAACTGTTTTTT. It yields the protein CASSKVRDRPNEKLFF.

This clonotype was detected many times. V is TRBV28 and J is TRBJ2-7; D possibly uses TRBD1 or TRBD2 (7 bases each). Germline CDR1 reads MDHEN; CDR2 reads SYDVKM. The CDR3 contains 17 residues. With 3 bases removed from V and 2 bases from J, the gap between germline ends came to 20 bases. CDR3 DNA: TGTGCCAGCAGTTTTGGGACAGAGCGGGACTTTACCTACGAGCAGTACTTC. As protein: CASSFGTERDFTYEQYF.

The chain joins TRBV29-1 to TRBJ2-5; the D gene is possibly TRBD2 (7 bases). Between the trimmed V and J ends, which lost 6 bases and 4 bases, there was a span of 15 bases. The length of the CDR3 is 13 residues. Germline V gene lookup returns CDR1 SQVTM and CDR2 ANQGSEA. The CDR3 coding sequence is TGCAGCGTCGGAGGGGGGGGTCGAGAGACCCAGTACTTC. Translation: CSVGGGGRETQYF.

This clonotype was recorded a few times. The gene calls are TRBV7-8 and TRBJ1-2, with no clear D. The CDR3 loop spans 15 amino acids. Germline lookup yields CDR1 SGHVS and CDR2 FQNEAQ. V was cut by 5 bases and J by 2 bases, with 15 bases left in between. Here the CDR3 reads CASSPSQGINYGYTF. The CDR3 coding sequence is TGTGCCAGCAGCCCCTCCCAAGGTATAAACTATGGCTACACCTTC. The complete variable domain, with remaining parts taken from reference TRBV7-8 and TRBJ1-2, reads GAGVSQSPRYKVAKRGQDVALRCDPISGHVSLFWYQQALGQGPEFLTYFQNEAQLDKSGLPSDRFFAERPEGSVSTLKIQRTQQEDSAVYLCASSPSQGINYGYTFGSGTRLTVV.

This clonotype has only a few counts. The V gene is TRBV9, the J gene TRBJ2-1, with 7 nucleotides matching TRBD1. This CDR3 contains 11 residues. Trimming cost V 3 bases and J 12 bases; bases outside gene matches: 3. Germline-derived CDR1 and CDR2 are SGDLS and YYNGEE. CDR3 coding DNA: TGTGCCAGCAGCGGAGGGGGCTCGCAGTTCTTC. Its protein product is CASSGGGSQFF.